Listed below are T cell receptor beta chains from one sample, sequenced in a study of T-cell reconstitution after alpha-beta-depleted transplantation in children. TCRdb re-called the PCR reads with MiXCR, one entry per CDR3 protein. The table lists 500,000 or so distinct CDR3 sequences, around a third of them singletons. The sample here was PBMCs from the stem cell graft donor, taken from the stem cell graft. Receptors were obtained from a human donor who donated a stem cell graft to a child with aplastic anemia. Both conserved end residues are part of each CDR3. A D gene is named only where the DNA matches it firmly. The size field is filled for only some rows; it gives once, few, many or a size class.

abundance,v_gene,j_gene,len,d_gene,CDR3aa,CDR3nt
NA,TRBV11-3,TRBJ2-1,17,NA,CASSPRGTSSSYNEQFF,TGTGCCAGCAGCCCCCGTGGGACATCAAGCTCCTACAATGAGCAGTTCTTC
few,TRBV5-1,TRBJ2-7,14,NA,CASSLMNGAYEQYF,TGCGCCAGCAGCTTGATGAACGGAGCCTACGAGCAGTACTTC
few,TRBV6-5,TRBJ2-2,14,NA,CASSYGWVSGELFF,TGTGCCAGCAGTTACGGGTGGGTTAGCGGGGAGCTGTTTTTT
few,TRBV29-1,TRBJ1-5,18,TRBD1,CSVVGAGTGGSGNQPQHF,TGCAGCGTCGTGGGTGCCGGGACAGGGGGATCGGGAAATCAGCCCCAGCATTTT
NA,TRBV7-9,TRBJ1-2,13,TRBD1,CASSFRDSHSYTF,TGTGCCAGCAGCTTCCGGGACAGTCATAGCTACACCTTC
NA,TRBV7-2,TRBJ2-7,15,NA,CASSSRLGTRYEQYF,TGTGCCAGCAGCTCGAGACTAGGCACTCGGTACGAGCAGTACTTC
NA,TRBV18,TRBJ1-3,17,NA,CASSPVAGTDSGNTIYF,TGTGCCAGCTCGCCGGTGGCAGGGACGGACTCTGGAAACACCATATATTTT
NA,TRBV30,TRBJ1-3,14,NA,CAWRLGLGGNTIYF,TGTGCCTGGAGGCTAGGGCTGGGTGGAAACACCATATATTTT
many,TRBV20-1,TRBJ2-2,14,NA,CSARDSGGDGELFF,TGCAGTGCTAGAGATAGCGGCGGTGACGGGGAGCTGTTTTTT
few,TRBV6-6,TRBJ1-4,11,NA,CASAVGEKLFF,TGTGCCAGCGCCGTTGGTGAAAAACTGTTTTTT
few,TRBV30,TRBJ2-2,13,NA,CAWSVFLAGELFF,TGTGCCTGGAGTGTATTCTTAGCTGGGGAGCTGTTTTTT
NA,TRBV11-1,TRBJ2-7,18,TRBD2,CASSPRLASGRALPEQYF,TGTGCCAGCAGCCCTCGTTTGGCTAGCGGGAGGGCCTTACCTGAGCAGTACTTC
NA,TRBV6-2/TRBV6-3,TRBJ1-1,12,NA,CASRPRDTEAFF,TGTGCCAGCAGACCTCGGGACACTGAAGCTTTCTTT
NA,TRBV7-2,TRBJ2-4,15,TRBD1,CASSPRTGRRNIQYF,TGTGCCAGCAGCCCCCGGACAGGGAGGAGAAACATTCAGTACTTC
NA,TRBV29-1,TRBJ1-4,11,NA,CSVVANEKLFF,TGCAGCGTTGTGGCAAATGAAAAACTGTTTTTT
NA,TRBV11-1,TRBJ2-7,14,NA,CASSLGVLQDEQYF,TGTGCCAGCAGCTTGGGGGTCCTCCAGGACGAGCAGTACTTC
once,TRBV29-1,TRBJ2-3,12,NA,CSTNRGSDTQYF,TGCAGCACAAACCGAGGGTCAGATACGCAGTATTTT
NA,TRBV29-1,TRBJ2-4,13,NA,CSVGDVAKNIQYF,TGCAGCGTTGGAGACGTAGCCAAAAACATTCAGTACTTC
few,TRBV6-5,TRBJ2-1,13,TRBD2,CASSWTSYNEQFF,TGTGCCAGCAGTTGGACTAGCTACAATGAGCAGTTCTTC
NA,TRBV2,TRBJ2-4,15,TRBD2,CASRERELAKNIQYF,TGTGCCAGCAGGGAGCGGGAGTTAGCCAAAAACATTCAGTACTTC
NA,TRBV6-5,TRBJ1-2,13,NA,CASSYTGRNDYTF,TGTGCCAGCAGTTATACAGGGAGGAACGACTACACCTTC
NA,TRBV6-2/TRBV6-3,TRBJ1-2,15,NA,CASSPGSSPNYGYTF,TGTGCCAGCAGCCCCGGGTCCTCACCGAACTATGGCTACACCTTC
NA,TRBV18,TRBJ1-1,14,NA,CASSPRDGNTEAFF,TGTGCCAGCTCACCACGGGACGGGAACACTGAAGCTTTCTTT
NA,TRBV27,TRBJ2-3,16,NA,CASSPGPLANLDTQYF,TGTGCCAGCAGTCCCGGCCCGCTAGCGAACTTAGATACGCAGTATTTT
NA,TRBV5-1,TRBJ2-1,13,NA,CASSATGEGEQFF,TGCGCCAGCAGCGCCACAGGGGAGGGTGAGCAGTTCTTC
NA,TRBV12-3/TRBV12-4,TRBJ2-2,15,TRBD2,CASSLWTRNTGELFF,TGTGCCAGCAGTTTGTGGACTAGGAACACCGGGGAGCTGTTTTTT
many,TRBV5-1,TRBJ1-1,11,NA,CASSLVGEAFF,TGCGCCAGCAGCTTGGTGGGGGAAGCTTTCTTT
few,TRBV10-3,TRBJ1-1,15,NA,CAISATGVGSTEAFF,TGTGCCATCAGCGCGACAGGTGTGGGGAGCACTGAAGCTTTCTTT
NA,TRBV7-3,TRBJ1-1,14,NA,CASSPQGGDTEAFF,TGTGCCAGCAGCCCCCAGGGAGGGGACACTGAAGCTTTCTTT
NA,TRBV7-2,TRBJ2-5,12,NA,CASSSTQETQYF,TGTGCCAGCAGCTCCACCCAAGAGACCCAGTACTTC
NA,TRBV19,TRBJ1-1,12,TRBD1,CASNGDRGEAFF,TGTGCCAGTAATGGGGACAGGGGGGAAGCTTTCTTT
many,TRBV20-1,TRBJ2-1,14,TRBD1,CSATQGASYNEQFF,TGCAGTGCTACACAGGGGGCCTCCTACAATGAGCAGTTCTTC
NA,TRBV7-6,TRBJ1-1,12,NA,CASSPPGREAFF,TGTGCCAGCAGCCCACCGGGGCGGGAAGCTTTCTTT
NA,TRBV18,TRBJ2-7,16,NA,CASSPLAGSLSYEQYF,TGTGCCAGCTCACCACTGGCAGGGTCCCTCTCCTACGAGCAGTACTTC
NA,TRBV6-2/TRBV6-3,TRBJ1-1,15,TRBD1,CASSQLWTGNTEAFF,TGTGCCAGCAGCCAACTATGGACAGGGAACACTGAAGCTTTCTTT
NA,TRBV18,TRBJ1-1,14,NA,CASSPIQANTEAFF,TGTGCCAGCTCACCAATACAGGCGAACACTGAAGCTTTCTTT
few,TRBV2,TRBJ2-1,14,NA,CASSGILTYNEQFF,TGTGCCAGCAGTGGTATCCTAACCTACAATGAGCAGTTCTTC
few,TRBV20-1,TRBJ1-2,14,NA,CSATVRDTSYGYTF,TGCAGTGCTACAGTCCGGGACACTTCCTATGGCTACACCTTC
NA,TRBV7-2,TRBJ2-5,14,TRBD2,CASSYSGRGETQYF,TGTGCCAGCAGTTATAGCGGGAGGGGAGAGACCCAGTACTTC
NA,TRBV15,TRBJ2-1,17,NA,CATSRGGSGSSYNEQFF,TGTGCCACCAGCAGGGGGGGTAGCGGCAGTTCCTACAATGAGCAGTTCTTC
NA,TRBV5-1,TRBJ1-4,14,TRBD1,CASNSAGGGEKLFF,TGCGCCAGCAACTCGGCAGGGGGCGGGGAAAAACTGTTTTTT
NA,TRBV6-1,TRBJ2-1,16,TRBD1,CASREIGTGPYNEQFF,TGTGCCAGCCGCGAGATCGGGACAGGGCCCTACAATGAGCAGTTCTTC
NA,TRBV7-2,TRBJ2-3,16,NA,CASSWEPGSSADTQYF,TGTGCCAGCAGCTGGGAACCGGGGTCTAGCGCAGATACGCAGTATTTT
NA,TRBV20-1,TRBJ2-2,15,TRBD1,CSATPTGADTGELFF,TGCAGTGCTACTCCGACAGGGGCGGACACCGGGGAGCTGTTTTTT
NA,TRBV29-1,TRBJ2-2,15,TRBD2,CSVSLAGVHTGELFF,TGCAGCGTTTCCCTAGCGGGAGTCCACACCGGGGAGCTGTTTTTT
once,TRBV28,TRBJ2-1,17,TRBD2,CATEPLPGTSGDNEQFF,TGTGCCACCGAACCTCTACCAGGGACTAGCGGAGACAATGAGCAGTTCTTC
few,TRBV5-1,TRBJ1-3,17,TRBD1,CASSPDHRGGSGNTIYF,TGCGCCAGCAGCCCGGATCACAGGGGGGGCTCTGGAAACACCATATATTTT
NA,TRBV27,TRBJ2-5,14,TRBD2,CASGGLAAQETQYF,TGTGCCAGCGGCGGACTAGCGGCGCAAGAGACCCAGTACTTC
NA,TRBV5-1,TRBJ2-1,15,TRBD1,CASSFVRGTNNEQFF,TGCGCCAGCAGCTTCGTCAGGGGGACCAACAATGAGCAGTTCTTC
once,TRBV18,TRBJ2-1,12,NA,CASSPLSDEQFF,TGTGCCAGCTCACCCTTGTCCGACGAGCAGTTCTTC
NA,TRBV9,TRBJ2-6,18,TRBD1,CASSGRDSGEGGANVLTF,TGTGCCAGCAGCGGCCGGGACAGTGGAGAGGGAGGGGCCAACGTCCTGACTTTC
few,TRBV20-1,TRBJ2-7,13,TRBD2,CSATGAGYYEQYF,TGCAGTGCTACCGGAGCGGGGTACTACGAGCAGTACTTC
NA,TRBV7-2,TRBJ1-1,14,TRBD1,CASSLAQGDTEAFF,TGTGCCAGCAGCTTAGCCCAGGGGGACACTGAAGCTTTCTTT
few,TRBV30,TRBJ1-2,14,TRBD1,CAWTPRQGAGGYTF,TGTGCCTGGACCCCACGACAGGGGGCGGGAGGCTACACCTTC
NA,TRBV12-3/TRBV12-4,TRBJ2-1,13,NA,CASSPTIGSEQFF,TGTGCCAGCAGCCCCACGATAGGTAGTGAGCAGTTCTTC